These 11 T cell receptor beta chains were sequenced from one sample in a study of T cell responses to AZD1222 COVID-19 vaccine (dated by TCRdb to about 2021). What the time point label conveys for this sample: about 28 days (+/-7) after the second vaccine dose. The treatment or condition label for this specimen denotes: meningococcal conjugate vaccine given as trial control. The library was made by the immunoSEQ multiplex PCR assay. Not all clones reach the TCRdb copy of this immuneACCESS table, which keeps in-frame sequences only. Checked studies attribute under half of the gap to unresolved V genes and leave the rest unexplained. The sample profile shows 180,000 or so clones; around 89% of them were found once. Of the sample, 3.5% to 5.5% falls within the top ten clones. Material: peripheral blood, obtained 28 days after the second dose of the MenACWY control vaccine. The receptors come from an adult who received the MenACWY meningococcal vaccine as a control.

The rearrangement links TRBV7-3 to TRBJ1-1; the match to TRBD1 covers 7 bases. Trimming at V came to 5 bases and at J to 5 bases, leaving 5 bases not matched to a gene. Germline values: CDR1 SGHTA, CDR2 FQGTGA. The length of the CDR3 is 13 residues. The CDR3 coding sequence is TGTGCCAGCAGCGCTAGACAGGGTACTGAAGCTTTCTTT. It yields the protein CASSARQGTEAFF.

This rearrangement joins TRBV29-1 to TRBJ1-1; D gene ambiguous. Per germline, CDR1 SQVTM and CDR2 ANQGSEA. This CDR3 has 14 residues. The germline V and J ends were trimmed by 4 bases and 8 bases, with 20 bases remaining between them. The CDR3 sequence is CSVAREAVKKEAFF. Here the CDR3 DNA reads TGCAGCGTTGCTCGGGAAGCGGTCAAAAAAGAAGCTTTCTTT. Filled out from reference TRBV29-1 and TRBJ1-1, the complete variable domain reads SAVISQKPSRDICQRGTSLTIQCQVDSQVTMMFWYRQQPGQSLTLIATANQGSEATYESGFVIDKFPISRPNLTFSTLTVSNMSPEDSSIYLCSVAREAVKKEAFFGQGTRLTVV.

The chain couples TRBV6-5 to TRBJ1-1; D unresolved. Trimming removed 7 bases from V and 8 bases from J, with 17 bases in between. CDR3 length: 13 amino acids. In germline, CDR1 is MNHEY, CDR2 SVGAGI. The CDR3 is CASISMGTDEAFF. The CDR3 bases are TGTGCCAGCATTAGTATGGGAACAGACGAAGCTTTCTTT.

This sequence joins TRBV28 and TRBJ1-4; possibly TRBD1 for D (6 bases). Germline CDR1 reads MDHEN; CDR2 reads SYDVKM. The CDR3 spans 18 residues. The V end was cut by 8 bases, the J end by 0 bases, with 22 bases between. CDR3 sequence (DNA): TGTGCCAGCCCCCCAGCGAGGGGGGGCCGGACAACTAATGAAAAACTGTTTTTT. Translated: CASPPARGGRTTNEKLFF.

The V gene is TRBV27, the J gene TRBJ2-2; 7 bases fit TRBD1. From germline, CDR1 is MNHEY and CDR2 SMNVEV (reference sequence). Trimming cost V 3 bases and J 0 bases; bases outside gene matches: 1. The CDR3 has 15 amino acids. CDR3 in amino acids: CASSFGQANTGELFF. The CDR3 DNA reads as TGTGCCAGCAGTTTCGGACAGGCGAACACCGGGGAGCTGTTTTTT.

This clone appeared once. This chain joins TRBV9 and TRBJ2-7; D not resolved. Germline CDR1 SGDLS, CDR2 YYNGEE. Trimming removed 0 bases at V and 1 base at J, with 11 bases between. This CDR3 is built from 15 residues. CDR3 DNA sequence: TGTGCCAGCAGCGTAGGTCGGCAACCGTCCTACGAGCAGTACTTC. It translates to CASSVGRQPSYEQYF.

The rearrangement joins TRBV19 to TRBJ2-2, with D unresolved. The V and J ends lost 4 bases and 1 base respectively, with 19 bases between them. Germline loops: CDR1 LNHDA, CDR2 SQIVND (reference sequence). CDR3 length: 18 residues. The CDR3 here is CASSSGAPGEGNTGELFF. CDR3 bases: TGTGCCAGTAGTAGCGGAGCCCCTGGCGAAGGGAACACCGGGGAGCTGTTTTTT. The entire variable domain, with the rest obtained from reference TRBV19 and TRBJ2-2, is as follows: DGGITQSPKYLFRKEGQNVTLSCEQNLNHDAMYWYRQDPGQGLRLIYYSQIVNDFQKGDIAEGYSVSREKKESFPLTVTSAQKNPTAFYLCASSSGAPGEGNTGELFFGEGSRLTVL.

This chain uses TRBV4-3 with TRBJ1-5, with no clear D. The V end lost 0 bases, the J end lost 6 bases, and 6 bases lay between the germline ends. Germline-derived CDR1 and CDR2 are LGHNA and YSLEER. This CDR3 has 13 residues. The CDR3 loop is CASSQDLRQPQHF. Here the CDR3 DNA reads TGCGCCAGCAGCCAAGATCTTCGTCAGCCCCAGCATTTT.

J is TRBJ1-5 and V is TRBV23-1; D is uncertain. TRBV23-1 is an open reading frame whose function is uncertain. CDR3 length: 17 amino acids. Trimming removed 0 bases at V and 0 bases at J, with 12 bases between. CDR3 residues: CASSQSKWIGSNQPQHF. The CDR3 DNA is TGCGCCAGCAGTCAATCGAAGTGGATAGGTAGCAATCAGCCCCAGCATTTT.

The rearrangement uses TRBV5-5 and TRBJ1-2, with 7 bases that match TRBD1. Trimming at V came to 3 bases and at J to 4 bases, leaving 9 bases not matched to a gene. Germline assignment: CDR1 SGHKS and CDR2 YYEKEE (reference sequence). The CDR3 has 15 residues. Written as DNA, the CDR3 is TGTGCCAGCAGCTCAGGGGGACAGAGCCTCTATGGCTACACCTTC. Encoded protein: CASSSGGQSLYGYTF.

The CDR3 DNA sequence: TGTGCCAGTGAGGCAGGGACCTATGGCTACACCTTC. It encodes CASEAGTYGYTF. The chain recombines TRBV19 with TRBJ1-2; D is perhaps TRBD1 (5 bases). Per germline, CDR1 LNHDA and CDR2 SQIVND (reference sequence). With 8 bases removed from V and 4 bases from J, the gap between germline ends came to 11 bases. The CDR3 is 12 amino acids.